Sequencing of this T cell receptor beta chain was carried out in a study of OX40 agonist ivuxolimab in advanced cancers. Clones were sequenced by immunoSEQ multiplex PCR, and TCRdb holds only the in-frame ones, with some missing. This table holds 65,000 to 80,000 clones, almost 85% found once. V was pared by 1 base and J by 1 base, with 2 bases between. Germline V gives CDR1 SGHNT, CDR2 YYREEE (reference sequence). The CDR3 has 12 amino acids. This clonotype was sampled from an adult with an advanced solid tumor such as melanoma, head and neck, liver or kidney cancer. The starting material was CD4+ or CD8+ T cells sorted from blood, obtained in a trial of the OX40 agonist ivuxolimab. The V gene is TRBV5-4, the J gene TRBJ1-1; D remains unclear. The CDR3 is CASSLPNTEAFF. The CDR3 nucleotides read TGTGCCAGCAGCTTGCCGAACACTGAAGCTTTCTTT.